This T cell receptor (beta chain) came from a study of shared clonotypes between healthy human individuals (dated by TCRdb to 2018 to 2021). Concerning the study at large: The cohort included three men and two women between 18 and 49 years of age. For each donor, three plates each were used for CD4 naive and CD4 memory, two plates were used for CD8 naive, and one plate was used for CD8 memory. The study deeply sequenced blood TCR repertoires of several healthy adults to estimate repertoire size and the extent of clonotype sharing between individuals. Different laboratories and diverse techniques were used to prepare libraries and sequence TCR repertoires, to increase sequencing depth and limit assay-specific biases. Between about 0.94 and 8.9 billion PBMCs per donor were obtained by leukapheresis. Results the study describes overall, beyond this receptor: Naive subsets generally had larger estimated clonotype richness than memory subsets. Sharing across a few donors was observed for approximately 5% of naive CD4, less than 4% of naive CD8, about 2.3% of memory CD4, and around 0.4% of memory CD8 clonotypes. Sampling was limited to blood, and TCR repertoires in tissue likely differ from TCR repertoires in blood. Incomplete sequencing was indicated by rarefaction of sorted-subset datasets, despite the large sequencing depth. Compared with non-shared clonotypes, the clonotypes found in all four sorted-subset donors had higher generation probabilities. The small number of donors limited the genetic and exposure-history diversity represented. Pairwise subsampling indicated that sequencing depth was expected to affect the degree of clonotype sharing among donors.

A remark on this clone: Its antigen target is currently unknown. No base qualities exist here, and no much larger clone lies one base off it.

The donors were healthy, HIV-negative adults with no recently reported acute infections or vaccinations. Every donor was a Caucasian adult residing in Nashville, Tennessee, USA. Magnetic negative selection was used to enrich CD4+ T cells, after which naive cells were positively selected on CD45RA and the negative fraction became the memory subset. After blood collection by leukapheresis, PBMCs were isolated using Ficoll-Histopaque density gradient centrifugation and then cryopreserved in the vapor phase of liquid nitrogen. Analytical flow cytometry was used to check the purity and quantity of every magnetically sorted T cell population. From each sorted fraction, genomic DNA was isolated and quantified by UV absorbance on a Nanodrop 2000c. Using the deep immunoSEQ assay, multiplex PCR amplified TCR CDR3 regions from genomic DNA. Extracted genomic DNA from each cell subset was spread evenly across all wells of several immunoSEQ 96-well plates, with each plate serving as a replicate. Each replicate PCR for sorted subsets received approximately 220 ng genomic DNA, equal to roughly 30,000 T cell genomes. The purified libraries were quantified using a Qubit 3.0 fluorometer, sized with a Bioanalyzer 2100, and then quantified again using the KAPA Library Quantification kit. Every immunoSEQ 96-well plate was sequenced on a separate single-read 150-cycle Illumina NextSeq 550 flow cell. Turning to the authors' computational methods: The immunoSEQ output contained only junctional sequences without quality scores, so filtering could not match that applied to full-length reads. Sequences were annotated with PyIR, a Python wrapper for IgBLAST v1.9, using IMGT germline references to assign V/J genes and CDR3. Any read was removed if the V/J assignment was weak (E-value above 1e-6), the CDR3 was missing, or the read contained stop codons, out-of-frame junctions, or ambiguous translated residues. V3J clonotypes were defined as sequences sharing an identical inferred V gene, J gene, and CDR3 amino acid sequence. Percentage overlap between repertoires was computed as shared unique clonotypes divided by the size of the smaller repertoire. RTK rarefaction, the Chao1 estimator, and Recon v2.1 estimates of unobserved clonotypes were used to assess repertoire richness. OLGA was used to compute generation probabilities for all TCRbeta clonotypes that the gDNA method yielded from several donors. TCRdb re-hosts the immuneACCESS table, in-frame sequences only. Its copies lack some clones; in the studies checked, an unresolved V gene accounts for under half of them, and the cause for the rest is not known. The DNA gave D and trimming, while V, J and clone size come from that table. This sample is represented by millions of clones; just over 90% of them were singletons. The ten largest clonotypes hold roughly 0.36% of the sample.

From the germline V gene (reference sequence), CDR1 is LNHNV and CDR2 is YYDKDF. The junction shows trimming of 2 bases on V and 10 bases on J, and the gene matches do not reach 8 bases of it. Inclusive of the bounding cysteine and phenylalanine, the CDR3 is 16 residues long. Just the 48-base CDR3 DNA is kept, in frame starting at base 1. Material: naive CD4+ T cells from PBMCs. Reading the label with the study, this specimen's cell subset or site is: CD45RA+ positively selected. This sequence was found in a man between 18 and 29 years old in good health. Some clones in this sample may be carry-over from other donors' samples. The sequence is built from TRBV15 and TRBJ2-1, with 13 middle bases fitting TRBD2. The CDR3 amino acid sequence is: CATSRIGTSGTREQFF. The DNA sequence is given as TGTGCCACCAGCAGAATCGGGACTAGCGGGACCCGGGAGCAGTTCTTC.